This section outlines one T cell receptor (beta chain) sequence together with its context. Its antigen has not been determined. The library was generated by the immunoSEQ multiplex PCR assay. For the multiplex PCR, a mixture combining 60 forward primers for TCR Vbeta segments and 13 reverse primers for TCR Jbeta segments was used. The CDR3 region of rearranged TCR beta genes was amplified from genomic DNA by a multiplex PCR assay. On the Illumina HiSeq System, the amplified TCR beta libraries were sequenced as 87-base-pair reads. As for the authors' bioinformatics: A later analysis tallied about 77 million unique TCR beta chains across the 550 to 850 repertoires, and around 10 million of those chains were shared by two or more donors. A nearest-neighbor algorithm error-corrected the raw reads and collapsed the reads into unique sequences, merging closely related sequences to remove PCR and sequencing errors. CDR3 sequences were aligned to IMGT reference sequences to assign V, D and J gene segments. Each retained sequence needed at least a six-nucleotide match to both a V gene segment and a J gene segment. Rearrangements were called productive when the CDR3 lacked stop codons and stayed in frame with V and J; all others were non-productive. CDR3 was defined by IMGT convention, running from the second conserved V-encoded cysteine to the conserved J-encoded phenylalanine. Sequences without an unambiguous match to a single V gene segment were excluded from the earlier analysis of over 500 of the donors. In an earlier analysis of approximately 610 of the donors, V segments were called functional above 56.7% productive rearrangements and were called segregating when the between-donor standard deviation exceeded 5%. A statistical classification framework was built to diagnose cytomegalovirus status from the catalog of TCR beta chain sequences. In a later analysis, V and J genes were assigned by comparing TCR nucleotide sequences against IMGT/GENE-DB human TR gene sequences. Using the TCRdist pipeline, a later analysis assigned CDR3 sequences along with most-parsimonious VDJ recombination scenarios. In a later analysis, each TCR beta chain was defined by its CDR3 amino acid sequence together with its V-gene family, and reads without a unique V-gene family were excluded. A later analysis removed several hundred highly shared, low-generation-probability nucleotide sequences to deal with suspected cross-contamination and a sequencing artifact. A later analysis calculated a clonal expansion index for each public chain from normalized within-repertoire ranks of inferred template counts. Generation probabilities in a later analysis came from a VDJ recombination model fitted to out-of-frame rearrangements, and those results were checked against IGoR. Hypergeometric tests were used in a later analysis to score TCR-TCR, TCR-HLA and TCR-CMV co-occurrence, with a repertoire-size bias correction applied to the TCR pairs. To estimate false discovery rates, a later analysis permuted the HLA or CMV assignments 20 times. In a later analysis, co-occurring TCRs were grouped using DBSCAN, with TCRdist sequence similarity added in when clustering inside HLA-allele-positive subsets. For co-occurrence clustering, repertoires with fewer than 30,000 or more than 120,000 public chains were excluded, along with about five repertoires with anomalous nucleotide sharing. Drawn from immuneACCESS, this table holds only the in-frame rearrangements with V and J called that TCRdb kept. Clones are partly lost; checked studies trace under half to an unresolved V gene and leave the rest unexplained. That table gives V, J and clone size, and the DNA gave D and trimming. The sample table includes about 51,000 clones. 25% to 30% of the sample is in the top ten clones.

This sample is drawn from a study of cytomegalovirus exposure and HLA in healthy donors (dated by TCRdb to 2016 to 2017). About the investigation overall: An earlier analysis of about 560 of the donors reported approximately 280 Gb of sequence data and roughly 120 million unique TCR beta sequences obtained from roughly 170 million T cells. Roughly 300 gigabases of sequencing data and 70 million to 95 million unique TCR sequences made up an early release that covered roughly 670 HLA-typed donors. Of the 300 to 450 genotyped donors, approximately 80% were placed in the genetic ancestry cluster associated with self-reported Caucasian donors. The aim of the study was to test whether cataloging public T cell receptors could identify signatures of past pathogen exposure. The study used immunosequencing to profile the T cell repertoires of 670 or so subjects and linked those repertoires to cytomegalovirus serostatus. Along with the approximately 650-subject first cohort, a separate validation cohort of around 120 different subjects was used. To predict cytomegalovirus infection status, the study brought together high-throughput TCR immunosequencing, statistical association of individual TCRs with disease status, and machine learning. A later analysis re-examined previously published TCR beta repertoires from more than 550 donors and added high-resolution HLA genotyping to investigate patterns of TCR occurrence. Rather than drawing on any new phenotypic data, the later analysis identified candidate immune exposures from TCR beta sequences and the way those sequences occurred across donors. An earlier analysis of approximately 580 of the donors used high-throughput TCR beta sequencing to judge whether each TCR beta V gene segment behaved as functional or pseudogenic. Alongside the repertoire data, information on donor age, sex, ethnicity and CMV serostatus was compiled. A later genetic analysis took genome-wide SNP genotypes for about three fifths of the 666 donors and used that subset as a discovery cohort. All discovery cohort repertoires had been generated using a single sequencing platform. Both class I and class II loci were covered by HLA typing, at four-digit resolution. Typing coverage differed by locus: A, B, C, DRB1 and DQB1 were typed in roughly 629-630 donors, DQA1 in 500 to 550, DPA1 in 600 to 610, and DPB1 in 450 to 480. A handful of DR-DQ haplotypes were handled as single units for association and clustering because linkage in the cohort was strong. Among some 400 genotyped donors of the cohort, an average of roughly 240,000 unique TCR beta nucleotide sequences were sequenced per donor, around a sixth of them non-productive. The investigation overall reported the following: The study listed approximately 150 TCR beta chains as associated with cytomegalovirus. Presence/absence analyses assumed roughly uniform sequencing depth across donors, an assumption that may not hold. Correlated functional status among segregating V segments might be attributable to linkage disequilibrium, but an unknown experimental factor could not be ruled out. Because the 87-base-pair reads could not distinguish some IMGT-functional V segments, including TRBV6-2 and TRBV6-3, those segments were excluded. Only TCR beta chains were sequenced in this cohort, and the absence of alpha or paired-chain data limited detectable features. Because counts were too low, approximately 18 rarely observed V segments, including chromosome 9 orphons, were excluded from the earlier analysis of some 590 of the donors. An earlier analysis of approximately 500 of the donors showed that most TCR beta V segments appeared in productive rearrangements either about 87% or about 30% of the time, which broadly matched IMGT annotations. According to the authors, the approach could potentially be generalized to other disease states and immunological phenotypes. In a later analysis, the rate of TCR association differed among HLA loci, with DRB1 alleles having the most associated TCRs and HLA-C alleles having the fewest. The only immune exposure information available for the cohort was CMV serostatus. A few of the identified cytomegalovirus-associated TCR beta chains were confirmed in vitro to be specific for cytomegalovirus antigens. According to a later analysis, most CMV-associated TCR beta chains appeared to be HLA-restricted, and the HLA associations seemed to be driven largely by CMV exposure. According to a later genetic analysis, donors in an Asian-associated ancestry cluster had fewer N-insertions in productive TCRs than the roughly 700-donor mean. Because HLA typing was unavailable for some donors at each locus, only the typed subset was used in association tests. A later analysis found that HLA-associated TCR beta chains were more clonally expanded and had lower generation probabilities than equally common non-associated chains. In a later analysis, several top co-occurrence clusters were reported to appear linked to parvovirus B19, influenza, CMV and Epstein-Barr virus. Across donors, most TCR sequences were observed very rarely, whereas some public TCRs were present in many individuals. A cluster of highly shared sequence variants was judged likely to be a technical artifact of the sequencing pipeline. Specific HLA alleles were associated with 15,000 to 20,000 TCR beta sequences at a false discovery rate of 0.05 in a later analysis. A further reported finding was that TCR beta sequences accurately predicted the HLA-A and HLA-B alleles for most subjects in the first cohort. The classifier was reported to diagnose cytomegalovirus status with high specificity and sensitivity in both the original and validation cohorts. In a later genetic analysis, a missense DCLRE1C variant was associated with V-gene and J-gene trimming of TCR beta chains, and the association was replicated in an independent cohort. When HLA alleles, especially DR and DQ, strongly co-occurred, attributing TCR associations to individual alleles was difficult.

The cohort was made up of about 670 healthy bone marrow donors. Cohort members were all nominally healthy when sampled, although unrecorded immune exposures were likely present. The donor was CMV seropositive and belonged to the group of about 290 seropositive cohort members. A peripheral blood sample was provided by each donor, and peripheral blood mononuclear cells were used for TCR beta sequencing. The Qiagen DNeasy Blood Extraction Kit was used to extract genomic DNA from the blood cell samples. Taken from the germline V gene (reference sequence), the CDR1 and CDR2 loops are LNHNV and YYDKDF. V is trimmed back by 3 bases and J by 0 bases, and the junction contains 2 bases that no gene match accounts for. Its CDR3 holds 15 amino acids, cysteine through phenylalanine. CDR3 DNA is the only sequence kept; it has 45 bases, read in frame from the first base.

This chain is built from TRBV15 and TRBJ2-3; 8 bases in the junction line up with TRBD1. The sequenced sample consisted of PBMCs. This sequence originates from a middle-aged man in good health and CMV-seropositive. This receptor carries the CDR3 CATSRGQVSTDTQYF. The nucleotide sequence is TGTGCCACCAGCAGGGGACAGGTTAGCACAGATACGCAGTATTTT.